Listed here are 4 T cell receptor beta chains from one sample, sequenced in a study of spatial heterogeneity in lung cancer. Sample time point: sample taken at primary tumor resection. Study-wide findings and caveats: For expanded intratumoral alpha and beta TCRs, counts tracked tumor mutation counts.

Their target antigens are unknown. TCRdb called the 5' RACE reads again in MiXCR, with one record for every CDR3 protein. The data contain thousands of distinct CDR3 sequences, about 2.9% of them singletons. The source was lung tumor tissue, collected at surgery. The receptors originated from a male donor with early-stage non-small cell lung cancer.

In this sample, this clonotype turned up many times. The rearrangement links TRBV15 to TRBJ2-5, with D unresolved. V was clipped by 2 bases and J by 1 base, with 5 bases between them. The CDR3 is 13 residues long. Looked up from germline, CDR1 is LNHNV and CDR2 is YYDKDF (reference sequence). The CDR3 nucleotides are TGTGCCACCAGCAGAAACAGCCAAGAGACCCAGTACTTC. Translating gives CATSRNSQETQYF.

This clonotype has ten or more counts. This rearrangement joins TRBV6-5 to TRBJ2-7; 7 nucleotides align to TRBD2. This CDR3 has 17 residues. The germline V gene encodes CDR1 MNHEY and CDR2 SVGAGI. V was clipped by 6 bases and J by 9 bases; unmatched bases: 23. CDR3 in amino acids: CASSRFLGGDGRDLQYF. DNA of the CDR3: TGTGCCAGCAGCCGATTTTTGGGGGGGGACGGCCGGGATTTGCAGTACTTC.

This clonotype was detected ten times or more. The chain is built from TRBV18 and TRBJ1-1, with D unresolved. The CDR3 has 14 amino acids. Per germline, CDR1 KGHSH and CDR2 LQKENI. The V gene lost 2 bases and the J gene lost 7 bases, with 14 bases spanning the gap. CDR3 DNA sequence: TGTGCCAGCTCACCATCGAGGGCTCAGGATGAAGCTTTCTTT. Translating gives CASSPSRAQDEAFF.

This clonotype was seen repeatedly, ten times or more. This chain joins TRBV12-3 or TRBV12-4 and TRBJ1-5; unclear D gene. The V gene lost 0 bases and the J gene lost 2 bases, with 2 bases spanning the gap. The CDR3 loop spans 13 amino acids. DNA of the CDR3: TGTGCCAGCAGTTTAGCGCGCAATCAGCCCCAGCATTTT. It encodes CASSLARNQPQHF.